The present T cell receptor beta chain was sequenced within a study of a mutant IDH1 vaccine in newly diagnosed glioma. Across the study: The study gave patients eight vaccinations in weeks 1, 3, 5, 7, 11, 15, 19, 23. Commencement of vaccination occurred 4-6 weeks following radiotherapy alone, or concurrently with temozolomide cycles.

Assay used: immunoSEQ multiplex PCR; TCRdb lists only in-frame clones, some missing. The sample holds 50,000 to 85,000 clones, over 75% seen once. Broader study findings: Top peripheral T cell clonotype shifts appeared unrelated to pseudoprogression.

As concerns this clone: The antigen is unknown.

The time point: week 23, last vaccination. One vaccine dose held 300 ug of mutant IDH1 20-mer peptide and came with topical imiquimod. The CDR3 is 13 amino acids. Germline loops: CDR1 SGHNT, CDR2 YYREEE (reference sequence). Trimming removed 4 bases at V and 5 bases at J, with 10 bases between. Sequencing was performed on PBMCs, taken from a glioma patient whose treatment included an IDH1 peptide vaccine. V gene TRBV5-4 combines with J gene TRBJ2-1; D may be TRBD1 (5 bases). The sequence came from a man younger than 35 with glioma. CDR3 sequence reads: CASSTQTDNEQFF. The CDR3 bases are TGTGCCAGCAGCACCCAGACAGACAATGAGCAGTTCTTC. Full variable domain (missing parts from reference TRBV5-4 and TRBJ2-1): ETGVTQSPTHLIKTRGQQVTLRCSSQSGHNTVSWYQQALGQGPQFIFQYYREEENGRGNFPPRFSGLQFPNYSSELNVNALELDDSALYLCASSTQTDNEQFFGPGTRLTVL.